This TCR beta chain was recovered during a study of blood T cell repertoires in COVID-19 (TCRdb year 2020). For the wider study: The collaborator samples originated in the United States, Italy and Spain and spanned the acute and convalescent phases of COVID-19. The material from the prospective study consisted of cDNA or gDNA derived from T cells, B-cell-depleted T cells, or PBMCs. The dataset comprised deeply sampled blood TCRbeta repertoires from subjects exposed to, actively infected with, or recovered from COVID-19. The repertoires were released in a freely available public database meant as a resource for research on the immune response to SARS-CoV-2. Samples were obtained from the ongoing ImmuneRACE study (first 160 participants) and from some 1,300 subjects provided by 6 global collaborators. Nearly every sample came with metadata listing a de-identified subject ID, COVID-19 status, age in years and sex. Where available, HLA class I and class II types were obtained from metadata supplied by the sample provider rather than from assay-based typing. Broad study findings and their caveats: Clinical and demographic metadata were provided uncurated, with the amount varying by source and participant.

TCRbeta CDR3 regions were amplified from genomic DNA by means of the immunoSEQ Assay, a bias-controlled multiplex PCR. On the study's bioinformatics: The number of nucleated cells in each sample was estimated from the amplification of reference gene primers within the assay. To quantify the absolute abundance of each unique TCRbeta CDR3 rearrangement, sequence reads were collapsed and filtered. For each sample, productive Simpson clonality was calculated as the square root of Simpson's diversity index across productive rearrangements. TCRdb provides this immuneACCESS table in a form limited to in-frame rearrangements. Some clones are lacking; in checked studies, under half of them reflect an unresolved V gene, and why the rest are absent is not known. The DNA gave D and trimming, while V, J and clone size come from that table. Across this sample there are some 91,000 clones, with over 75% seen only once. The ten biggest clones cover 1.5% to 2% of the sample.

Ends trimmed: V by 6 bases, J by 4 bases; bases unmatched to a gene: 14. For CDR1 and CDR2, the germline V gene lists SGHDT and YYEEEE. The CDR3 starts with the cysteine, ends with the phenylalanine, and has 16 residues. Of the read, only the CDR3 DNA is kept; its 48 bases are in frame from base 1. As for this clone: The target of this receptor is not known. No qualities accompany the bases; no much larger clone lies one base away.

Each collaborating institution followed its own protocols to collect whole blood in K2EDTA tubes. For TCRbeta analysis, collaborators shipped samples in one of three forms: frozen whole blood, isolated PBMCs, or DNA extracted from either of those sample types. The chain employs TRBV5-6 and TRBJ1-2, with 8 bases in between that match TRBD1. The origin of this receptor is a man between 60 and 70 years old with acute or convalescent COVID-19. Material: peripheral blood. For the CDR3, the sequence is CASTPDRGFRFYGYTF. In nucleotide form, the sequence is TGTGCCAGCACCCCAGACAGGGGTTTTAGGTTCTATGGCTACACCTTC.